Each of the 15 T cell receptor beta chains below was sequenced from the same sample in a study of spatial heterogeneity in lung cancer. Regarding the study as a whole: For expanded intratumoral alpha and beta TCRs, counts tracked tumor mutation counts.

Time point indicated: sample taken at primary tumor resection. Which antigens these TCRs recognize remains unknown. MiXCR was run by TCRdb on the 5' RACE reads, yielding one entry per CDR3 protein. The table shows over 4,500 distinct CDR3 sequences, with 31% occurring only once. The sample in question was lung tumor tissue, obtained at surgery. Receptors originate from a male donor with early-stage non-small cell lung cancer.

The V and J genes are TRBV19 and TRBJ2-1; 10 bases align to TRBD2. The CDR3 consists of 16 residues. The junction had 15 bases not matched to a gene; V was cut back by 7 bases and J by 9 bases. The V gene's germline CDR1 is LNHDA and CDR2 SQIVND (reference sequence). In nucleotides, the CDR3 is TGTGCCAGTAAGCCCCAAGGAGCGGGGGGGCGTAGTGAGCAGTTCTTC. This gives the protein CASKPQGAGGRSEQFF.

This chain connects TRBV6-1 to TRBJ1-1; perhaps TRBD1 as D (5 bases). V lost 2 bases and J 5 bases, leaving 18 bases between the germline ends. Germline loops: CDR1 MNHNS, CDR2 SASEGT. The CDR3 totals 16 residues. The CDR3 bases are TGTGCCAGCAGTGAATTAGTGGCGGGGGGGTGGACTGAAGCTTTCTTT. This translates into CASSELVAGGWTEAFF.

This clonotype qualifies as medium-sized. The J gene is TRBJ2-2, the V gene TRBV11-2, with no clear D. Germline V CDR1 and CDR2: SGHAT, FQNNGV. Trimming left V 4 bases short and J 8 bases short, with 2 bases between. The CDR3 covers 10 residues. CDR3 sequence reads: CASSSGELFF. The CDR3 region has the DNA TGTGCCAGCAGCTCGGGGGAGCTGTTTTTT. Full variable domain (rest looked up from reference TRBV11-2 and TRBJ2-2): EAGVAQSPRYKIIEKRQSVAFWCNPISGHATLYWYQQILGQGPKLLIQFQNNGVVDDSQLPKDRFSAERLKGVDSTLKIQPAKLEDSAVYLCASSSGELFFGEGSRLTVL.

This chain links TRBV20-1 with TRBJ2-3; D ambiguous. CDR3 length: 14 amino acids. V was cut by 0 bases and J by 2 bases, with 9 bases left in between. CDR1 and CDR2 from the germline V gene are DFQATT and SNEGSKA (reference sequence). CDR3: CSARDFRSTDTQYF. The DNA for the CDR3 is TGCAGTGCTAGAGACTTTCGATCCACAGATACGCAGTATTTT.

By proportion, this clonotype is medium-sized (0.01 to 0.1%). The CDR3 sequence: CASSDGYTGELFF. The CDR3 coding sequence is TGTGCCAGCAGTGACGGATACACCGGGGAGCTGTTTTTT. The chain joins TRBV2 to TRBJ2-2; D unresolved. The length of the CDR3 is 13 residues. With 3 bases removed from V and 3 bases from J, the gap between germline ends came to 5 bases. Per the germline V gene, CDR1 is SNHLY and CDR2 is FYNNEI. The full variable domain, with the rest looked up from reference TRBV2 and TRBJ2-2, is EPEVTQTPSHQVTQMGQEVILRCVPISNHLYFYWYRQILGQKVEFLVSFYNNEISEKSEIFDDQFSVERPDGSNFTLKIRSTKLEDSAMYFCASSDGYTGELFFGEGSRLTVL.

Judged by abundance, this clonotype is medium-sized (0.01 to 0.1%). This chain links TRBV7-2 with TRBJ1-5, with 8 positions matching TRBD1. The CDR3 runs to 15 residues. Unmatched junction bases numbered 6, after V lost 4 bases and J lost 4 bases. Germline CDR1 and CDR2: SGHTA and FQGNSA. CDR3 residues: CASSSWTGNNQPQHF. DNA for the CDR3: TGTGCCAGCAGCTCGTGGACAGGGAATAATCAGCCCCAGCATTTT.

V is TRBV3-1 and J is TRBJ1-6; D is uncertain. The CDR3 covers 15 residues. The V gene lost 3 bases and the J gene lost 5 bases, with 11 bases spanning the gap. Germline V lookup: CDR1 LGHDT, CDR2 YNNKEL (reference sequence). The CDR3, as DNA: TGTGCCAGCAGCCAGTCTGGGCTCAATAATTCACCCCTCCACTTT. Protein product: CASSQSGLNNSPLHF.

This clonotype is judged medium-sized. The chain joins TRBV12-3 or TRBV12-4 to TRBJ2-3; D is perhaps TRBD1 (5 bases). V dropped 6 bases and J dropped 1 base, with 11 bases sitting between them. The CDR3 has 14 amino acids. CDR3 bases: TGTGCCAGCAGCCTCAGGGCCCGCACAGATACGCAGTATTTT. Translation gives CASSLRARTDTQYF.

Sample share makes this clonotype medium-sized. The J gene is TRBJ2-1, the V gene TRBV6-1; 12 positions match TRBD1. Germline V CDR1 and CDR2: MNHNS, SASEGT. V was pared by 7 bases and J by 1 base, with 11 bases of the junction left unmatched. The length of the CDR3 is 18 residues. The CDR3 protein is CASTRDRGPAISYNEQFF. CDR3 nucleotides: TGTGCCAGCACCCGGGACAGGGGGCCGGCGATATCCTACAATGAGCAGTTCTTC.

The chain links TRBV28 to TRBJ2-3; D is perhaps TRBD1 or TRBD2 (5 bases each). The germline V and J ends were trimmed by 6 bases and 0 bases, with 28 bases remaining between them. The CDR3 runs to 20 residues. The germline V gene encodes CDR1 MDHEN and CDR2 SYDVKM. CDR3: CASSRSGGYTLRGSTDTQYF. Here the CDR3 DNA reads TGTGCCAGCAGCCGCTCCGGAGGTTACACCCTTAGGGGAAGCACAGATACGCAGTATTTT.

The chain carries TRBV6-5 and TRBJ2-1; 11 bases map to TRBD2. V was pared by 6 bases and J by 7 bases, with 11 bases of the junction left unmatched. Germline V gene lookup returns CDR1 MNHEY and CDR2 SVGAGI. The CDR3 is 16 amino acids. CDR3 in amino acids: CASSPRRLAGSNEQFF. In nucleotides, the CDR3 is TGTGCCAGCAGCCCTCGACGACTAGCGGGATCTAATGAGCAGTTCTTC.

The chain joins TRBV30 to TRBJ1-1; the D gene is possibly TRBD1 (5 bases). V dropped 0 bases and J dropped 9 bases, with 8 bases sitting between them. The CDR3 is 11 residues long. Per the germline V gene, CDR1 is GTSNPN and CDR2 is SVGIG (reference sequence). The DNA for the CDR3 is TGTGCCTGGAGTGTTTCAGGGAAAGCTTTCTTT. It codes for CAWSVSGKAFF.

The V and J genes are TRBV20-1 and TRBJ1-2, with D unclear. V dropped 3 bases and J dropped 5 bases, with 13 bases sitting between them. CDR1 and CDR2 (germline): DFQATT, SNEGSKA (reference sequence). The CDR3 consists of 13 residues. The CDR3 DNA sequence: TGCAGTGCTAGTATGCCCCAGACTTATGGCTACACCTTC. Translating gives CSASMPQTYGYTF.

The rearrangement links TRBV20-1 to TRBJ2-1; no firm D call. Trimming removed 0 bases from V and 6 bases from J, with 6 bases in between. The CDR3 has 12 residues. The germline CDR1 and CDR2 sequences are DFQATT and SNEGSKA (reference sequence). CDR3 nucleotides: TGCAGTGCTAGAGATCATAGCAATGAGCAGTTCTTC. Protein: CSARDHSNEQFF.

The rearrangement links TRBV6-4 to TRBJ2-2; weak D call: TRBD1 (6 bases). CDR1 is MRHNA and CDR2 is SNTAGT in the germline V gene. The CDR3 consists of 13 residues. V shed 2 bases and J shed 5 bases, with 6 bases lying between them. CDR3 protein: CASSDQGTGELFF. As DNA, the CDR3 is TGTGCCAGCAGTGACCAGGGGACCGGGGAGCTGTTTTTT.